This is a list of T cell receptor beta chains from one sample in a study of PD-1 blockade in classical Hodgkin lymphoma. This table comes from immunoSEQ multiplex PCR, and its TCRdb copy is limited to in-frame clones, with some not included. Among about 24,000 clones listed, about 72% were seen once. The sequenced sample was peripheral blood mononuclear cells (PBMCs), obtained before the fourth cycle of nivolumab. These receptors were taken from a human donor with classical Hodgkin lymphoma. CDR3s include the opening cysteine and the closing phenylalanine or tryptophan. D genes are given only for firm matches. Only part of the rows carry a size: once, few, many, or a class if the clone is expanded.

D gene	J gene	V gene	clone size	CDR3 protein	CDR3 DNA
NA	TRBJ1-3	TRBV5-1	NA	CASSLGASSGNTIYF	TGCGCCAGCAGCTTGGGGGCGAGCTCTGGAAACACCATATATTTT
TRBD1	TRBJ1-6	TRBV2	few	CASSEEGRGLSPLHF	TGTGCCAGCAGTGAAGAGGGCAGGGGGCTCTCACCCCTCCACTTT
TRBD2	TRBJ2-1	TRBV5-1	NA	CASSLAGGLDEQFF	TGCGCCAGCAGCCTAGCGGGGGGGTTAGATGAGCAGTTCTTC
NA	TRBJ2-3	TRBV4-2	NA	CASSQAPSGTDTQYF	TGTGCCAGCAGCCAAGCCCCCAGCGGCACAGATACGCAGTATTTT
NA	TRBJ2-1	TRBV5-5	NA	CASSLYRGAANEQFF	TGTGCCAGCAGCTTGTATCGGGGGGCCGCGAATGAGCAGTTCTTC
NA	TRBJ2-3	TRBV28	NA	CASSLWLSGGDTQYF	TGTGCCAGCAGTTTATGGCTAAGTGGGGGAGATACGCAGTATTTT
NA	TRBJ1-6	TRBV6-5	NA	CASSLRDSNSPLHF	TGTGCCAGCAGTCTACGGGACTCTAATTCACCCCTCCACTTT
NA	TRBJ2-7	TRBV29-1	NA	CSGRTDSYEQYF	TGCAGCGGTCGGACAGACTCCTACGAGCAGTACTTC
NA	TRBJ1-2	TRBV2	NA	CASSETYGYTF	TGTGCCAGCAGTGAGACATATGGCTACACCTTC
TRBD1	TRBJ1-2	TRBV6-6	NA	CASSTGTAVNGYTF	TGTGCCAGCAGTACCGGGACAGCCGTTAATGGCTACACCTTC
NA	TRBJ2-2	TRBV2	NA	CASSGVGLNTGELFF	TGTGCCAGCAGTGGAGTGGGGCTAAACACCGGGGAGCTGTTTTTT
NA	TRBJ2-5	TRBV15	NA	CATSRDDQTQYF	TGTGCCACCAGCAGAGATGATCAAACCCAGTACTTC
NA	TRBJ1-3	TRBV28	NA	CASSFSRRLIRGDALDTIYF	TGTGCCAGCAGTTTCTCCCGGCGTTTAATCAGGGGAGACGCCCTGGACACCATATATTTT
NA	TRBJ1-5	TRBV6-1	NA	CASSEWRNQPQHF	TGTGCCAGCAGTGAGTGGAGAAATCAGCCCCAGCATTTT
NA	TRBJ1-6	TRBV7-9	NA	CASGTGNSPLHF	TGTGCCAGCGGAACAGGGAATTCACCCCTCCACTTT
NA	TRBJ2-2	TRBV5-6	NA	CASSPLLPDRGRELFF	TGTGCCAGCAGCCCCCTTCTCCCGGACAGAGGAAGGGAGCTGTTTTTT
TRBD1	TRBJ2-5	TRBV9	NA	CASSAYTGGRETQYF	TGTGCCAGCAGCGCATACACAGGGGGCCGAGAGACCCAGTACTTC
TRBD1	TRBJ2-7	TRBV5-4	NA	CASSSPDRGREQYF	TGTGCCAGCAGCTCCCCGGACAGGGGGCGCGAGCAGTACTTC
TRBD1	TRBJ2-3	TRBV19	NA	CASSEGTGLGTDTQYF	TGTGCCAGTAGTGAAGGGACAGGGCTTGGCACAGATACGCAGTATTTT